The source of this T cell receptor (beta chain) is a study of vaccination and CD4 T cells after COVID-19. Study-level background: Convalescent participants consisted of six males and four females, two being Hispanic. Collection of post-vaccine samples followed dose two by a median roughly 72 days, spanning a range of 14 to 241.

Once obtained from cultured CD4+ T cells, the DNA was sequenced using the Oncomine TCR Beta short-read assay. TCRdb ran MiXCR on the PCR reads and lists one entry per CDR3 protein. Of some 5,000 distinct CDR3 sequences detected, 30% to 35% appear once; the ten largest clones hold just under 35%. Per the germline V gene, CDR1 is KGHSH and CDR2 is LQKENI. Trimming took off 3 bases at V and 2 bases at J, with 7 bases between the two ends. CDR3 length: 13 residues. As for treatment: approximately 11-day PBMC culture with coronavirus spike peptide pools or control peptides (ViraFEST assay). Those CD4+ T cells from the unexposed donor predate the COVID-19 pandemic (2011-2018). Wells contained 1.8 million or so PBMCs each, and these were cultured with around 10 IU/ml IL-2 and around 10 ug/ml peptide pools. Cell supply allowing, SARS-CoV-2 S/N and four cold-coronavirus spikes probed unexposed-donor CD4+ T cells.

About this clonotype itself: The antigen is undetermined.

The chain is built from TRBV18 and TRBJ2-5; D not resolved. This clonotype was obtained from a human donor in good health. The source material was CD4+ T cells from blood, cultured in vitro. The CDR3 region has the DNA TGTGCCAGCTCACCGGGGATACAAGAGACCCAGTACTTC. Its translation: CASSPGIQETQYF.